This T cell receptor beta chain was captured in a study of cytomegalovirus exposure and HLA in healthy donors (dated by TCRdb to about 2017). Background for the entire study: According to an earlier analysis of 550 to 700 of the donors, 200 million or so T cells yielded roughly 100 million unique TCR beta sequences and less than 300 Gb of sequence data. An early release covering over 500 HLA-typed donors comprised about 300 gigabases of sequencing data and roughly 86 million unique TCR sequences. Of the roughly 400 genotyped donors, about 80% fell in the genetic ancestry cluster associated with self-reported Caucasian donors. The study aimed to test whether signatures of past pathogen exposure could be identified by cataloging public T cell receptors. The T cell repertoires of several hundred subjects were profiled by immunosequencing and related to cytomegalovirus serostatus. Besides the first cohort of 550 to 750 subjects, a separate validation cohort made up of over a hundred different subjects was used. To predict cytomegalovirus infection status, the study brought together high-throughput TCR immunosequencing, statistical association of individual TCRs with disease status, and machine learning. In a later analysis, previously published TCR beta repertoires from 500 to 750 donors were re-analyzed and high-resolution HLA genotyping was added so that TCR occurrence patterns could be studied. Rather than drawing on any new phenotypic data, the later analysis identified candidate immune exposures from TCR beta sequences and the way those sequences occurred across donors. In an earlier analysis of a few hundred of the donors, high-throughput TCR beta sequencing was used to judge whether each TCR beta V gene segment behaved as functional or pseudogenic. Donor age, sex, ethnicity and CMV serostatus were compiled alongside the repertoire data. Genome-wide SNP genotypes for about three fifths of the roughly 670 donors were used in a later genetic analysis, which treated that subset as a discovery cohort. Every discovery cohort repertoire had been produced on one sequencing platform. Class I and class II HLA loci were covered by the typing at four-digit resolution. The number of typed donors differed by locus: about 629-630 for A, B, C, DRB1 and DQB1; approximately 520 for DQA1; around 580 for DPA1; and roughly 450 for DPB1. Roughly five DR-DQ haplotypes were handled as single units for association and clustering because linkage in the cohort was strong. Among about 410 genotyped donors of the cohort, an average of around 250,000 unique TCR beta nucleotide sequences was sequenced per donor, of which roughly 17% were non-productive.

The study at large found these results: Around 16 rarely observed V segments, including chromosome 9 orphons, were excluded from the earlier analysis of some 590 of the donors because counts were too low. Cytomegalovirus status was reported to be diagnosed by the classifier with high specificity and sensitivity in both the original and validation cohorts. The cohort was sequenced for TCR beta chains only, and without alpha or paired-chain data the features that could be detected were limited. A cluster of highly shared sequence variants was judged likely to represent a technical artifact of the sequencing pipeline. In vitro tests confirmed that a few of the cytomegalovirus-associated TCR beta chains recognize cytomegalovirus antigens. An earlier analysis of roughly 570 of the donors showed that most TCR beta V segments appeared in productive rearrangements either about 87% or about 30% of the time, which broadly matched IMGT annotations. The 87-base-pair reads could not distinguish some IMGT-functional V segments, including TRBV6-2 and TRBV6-3, so those segments were excluded. A further reported finding was that TCR beta sequences accurately predicted the HLA-A and HLA-B alleles for most subjects in the first cohort. Most TCR sequences were seen in very few donors, while some public TCRs were found in many individuals. In a later genetic analysis, a missense DCLRE1C variant was associated with V-gene and J-gene trimming of TCR beta chains, and the association was replicated in an independent cohort. In a later analysis, most CMV-associated TCR beta chains were found to appear HLA-restricted, with HLA associations seemingly driven largely by CMV exposure. Specific HLA alleles were associated with roughly 16,000 TCR beta sequences at a false discovery rate of 0.05 in a later analysis. Compared with the roughly 600-donor mean, donors in an Asian-associated ancestry cluster had fewer N-insertions in productive TCRs, according to a later genetic analysis. According to a later analysis, parvovirus B19, influenza, CMV and Epstein-Barr virus appeared linked to several top co-occurrence clusters. Roughly uniform sequencing depth across donors was assumed in presence/absence analyses, although this assumption may not hold. Correlated functional status among segregating V segments might reflect linkage disequilibrium, but an unknown experimental factor could not be ruled out. The only immune exposure information available for the cohort was CMV serostatus. When HLA alleles, especially DR and DQ, strongly co-occurred, attributing TCR associations to individual alleles was difficult. A later analysis found that HLA-associated TCR beta chains were more clonally expanded and had lower generation probabilities than equally common non-associated chains. According to the authors, the approach could potentially be generalized to other disease states and immunological phenotypes. In a later analysis, TCR association rates were found to vary across HLA loci, with the most associated TCRs seen for DRB1 alleles and the fewest for HLA-C alleles. The study listed 150 to 200 TCR beta chains as associated with cytomegalovirus. Because some donors lacked HLA typing at each locus, the association tests relied only on the typed subset.

The cohort consisted of approximately 670 healthy bone marrow donors. At the time of sampling, all cohort members were nominally healthy, though unrecorded immune exposures were likely present. The donor was CMV seronegative and was included in the group of several hundred seronegative cohort members. A peripheral blood sample was collected from each donor, and TCR beta sequencing was performed on peripheral blood mononuclear cells. The Qiagen DNeasy Blood Extraction Kit was used to extract genomic DNA from the blood cell samples. Between the V and J ends, shortened by 1 base and 6 bases respectively, the junction contains 12 bases. Including cysteine and phenylalanine, the CDR3 has 14 amino acids. The read is trimmed to its CDR3 DNA, 42 bases read in frame from base 1. According to the germline V gene, CDR1 reads LGHNA and CDR2 reads YSLEER. A remark on this clone: The target of this receptor is not known. Base-call qualities are not available, and no considerably larger clone is one nucleotide away.

The library was produced with the immunoSEQ multiplex PCR assay. The multiplex PCR relied on a mix of 60 forward primers for TCR Vbeta segments and 13 reverse primers for TCR Jbeta segments. A multiplex PCR assay on genomic DNA amplified the CDR3 region of rearranged TCR beta genes. The amplified TCR beta libraries were sequenced on the Illumina HiSeq System as 87-base-pair reads. For the original study's pipeline: In a later analysis, roughly 80 million unique TCR beta chains were counted across the 500 to 850 repertoires, and about 10 million of these chains were shared by at least two donors. Raw reads were error-corrected and collapsed into unique sequences with a nearest-neighbor algorithm that merged closely related sequences to remove PCR and sequencing errors. To assign V, D and J gene segments, CDR3 sequences were aligned to IMGT reference sequences. For a sequence to be retained, a match of at least six nucleotides to both a V gene segment and a J gene segment was required. Rearrangements were called productive when the CDR3 lacked stop codons and stayed in frame with V and J; all others were non-productive. Following IMGT convention, CDR3 was defined as the stretch from the second conserved V-encoded cysteine up to the conserved J-encoded phenylalanine. The earlier analysis of 450 to 750 of the donors excluded any sequence lacking an unambiguous match to a single V gene segment. In an earlier analysis of a few hundred of the donors, V segments were called functional above 56.7% productive rearrangements and were called segregating when the between-donor standard deviation exceeded 5%. A statistical classification framework was built for diagnosing cytomegalovirus status from the catalog of TCR beta chain sequences. V and J gene assignment, in a later analysis, came from comparing TCR nucleotide sequences with IMGT/GENE-DB human TR gene sequences. Using the TCRdist pipeline, a later analysis assigned CDR3 sequences along with most-parsimonious VDJ recombination scenarios. In a later analysis, every TCR beta chain was defined by the combination of its CDR3 amino acid sequence and its V-gene family, and reads without a unique V-gene family were dropped. To address suspected cross-contamination and a sequencing artifact, a later analysis removed several hundred highly shared, low-generation-probability nucleotide sequences. For each public chain, a later analysis derived a clonal expansion index from normalized ranks of inferred template counts within each repertoire. In a later analysis, generation probabilities were computed using a VDJ recombination model fitted to out-of-frame rearrangements, and the results were checked against IGoR. Hypergeometric tests were used in a later analysis to score TCR-TCR, TCR-HLA and TCR-CMV co-occurrence, with a repertoire-size bias correction applied to the TCR pairs. To estimate false discovery rates, a later analysis permuted the HLA or CMV assignments 20 times. In a later analysis, co-occurring TCRs were grouped using DBSCAN, and TCRdist sequence similarity was added for clustering within HLA-allele-positive subsets. Repertoires with fewer than 30,000 or more than 120,000 public chains were left out of co-occurrence clustering, as were about five repertoires with anomalous nucleotide sharing. Held by TCRdb, this immuneACCESS table contains in-frame sequences only and omits some clones. Under half of the omission traces to an unresolved V gene where checked; the cause of the rest is unknown. V, J and clone size are taken as reported in that table, and D and trimming were inferred from the DNA itself. Counted in this sample were around 140,000 clones; around 76% of them appeared once. About 7.3% of the sample comes from the top ten.

The clonotype originates from a male donor in good health and CMV-seronegative. The chain links TRBV4-3 with TRBJ1-2; the D gene is perhaps TRBD1, on 5 matching bases. Input material: PBMCs. The CDR3 in this case is CASSQGRGEDGYTF. The DNA sequence is given as TGCGCCAGCAGCCAAGGCCGGGGGGAGGATGGCTACACCTTC.